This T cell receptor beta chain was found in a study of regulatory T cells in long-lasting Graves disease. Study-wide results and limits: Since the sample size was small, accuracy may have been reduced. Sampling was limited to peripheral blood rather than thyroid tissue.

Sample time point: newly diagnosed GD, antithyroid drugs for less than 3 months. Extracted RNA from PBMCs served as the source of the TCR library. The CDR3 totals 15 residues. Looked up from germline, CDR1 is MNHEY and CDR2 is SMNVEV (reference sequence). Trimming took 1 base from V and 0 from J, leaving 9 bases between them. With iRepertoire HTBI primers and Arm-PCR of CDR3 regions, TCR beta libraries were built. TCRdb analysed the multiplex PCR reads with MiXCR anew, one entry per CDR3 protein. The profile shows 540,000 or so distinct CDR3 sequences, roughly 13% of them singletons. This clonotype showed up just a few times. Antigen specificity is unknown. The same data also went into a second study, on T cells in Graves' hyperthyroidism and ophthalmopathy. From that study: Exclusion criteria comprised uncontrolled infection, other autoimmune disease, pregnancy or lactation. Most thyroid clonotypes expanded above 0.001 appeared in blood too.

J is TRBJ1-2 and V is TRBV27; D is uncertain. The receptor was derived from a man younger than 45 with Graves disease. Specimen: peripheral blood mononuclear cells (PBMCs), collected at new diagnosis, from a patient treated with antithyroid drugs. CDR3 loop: CASSLLGRTNYGYTF. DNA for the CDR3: TGTGCCAGCAGTTTATTGGGCAGAACTAACTATGGCTACACCTTC.